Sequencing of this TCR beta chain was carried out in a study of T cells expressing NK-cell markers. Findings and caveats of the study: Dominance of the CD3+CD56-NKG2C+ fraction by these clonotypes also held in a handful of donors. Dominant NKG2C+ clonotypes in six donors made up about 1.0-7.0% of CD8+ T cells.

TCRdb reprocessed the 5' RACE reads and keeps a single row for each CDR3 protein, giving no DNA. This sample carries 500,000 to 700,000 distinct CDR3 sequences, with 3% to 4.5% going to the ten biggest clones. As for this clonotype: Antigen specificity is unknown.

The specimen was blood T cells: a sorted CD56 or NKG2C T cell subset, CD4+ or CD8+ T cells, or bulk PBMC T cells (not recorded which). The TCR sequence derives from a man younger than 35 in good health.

CDR3 sequence: CAISESWGAGEQFF. The rearrangement joins TRBV10-3 to TRBJ2-1; TCRdb returns TRBD2, unconfirmable since there is no DNA. The CDR3 is 14 amino acids. CDR1 and CDR2 (germline): ENHRY, SYGVKD.